This T cell receptor beta chain comes out of a study of T-cell reconstitution after alpha-beta-depleted transplantation in children. Whole-study results and caveats: High day-60 TCRbeta diversity in some patients came from surviving recipient T cells and thymic progenitors. Alpha-beta T cells present about two months after transplant were reported to originate from several hundred expanded graft clones. T cells produced anew were the main source of T-cell counts and diversity one year after transplant.

At least ten counts were recorded for this clonotype. The antigen is undetermined. This CDR3 spans 13 amino acids. The germline V gene encodes CDR1 SGHRS and CDR2 YFSETQ. V lost 5 bases and J 1 base, leaving 7 bases between the germline ends. Preparation of the TCRbeta library used unique molecular identifiers. TCRdb re-derived calls from the PCR reads in MiXCR, one entry per CDR3 protein. The table shows about 300,000 distinct CDR3 sequences, with just over 7.5% occurring only once. The TCR sequence derives from a female patient between 2 and 10 years old who had a stem cell transplant for Fanconi anemia, so the T cells may come from the graft donor. The chain uses TRBV5-1 and TRBJ1-5; unclear D gene. The sequences come from peripheral blood, collected 360 days after TCRalphabeta/CD19-depleted stem cell transplant. CDR3 sequence: CASRRESNQPQHF. In DNA form, the CDR3 reads TGCGCCAGCAGAAGGGAGAGCAATCAGCCCCAGCATTTT.